This TCR beta chain was identified in a study of Ad26.COV2.S vaccination and SARS-CoV-2 variants. TCRdb's copy holds only in-frame clones and misses some; the assay was immunoSEQ multiplex PCR. The sample lists 350,000 to 500,000 clones; roughly 91% were seen once. This CDR3 spans 14 amino acids. Trimming took off 5 bases at V and 2 bases at J, with 13 bases between the two ends. CDR1 is SGHAT and CDR2 is FQNNGV in the germline V gene. Treatment described: roughly 20 received Ad26.COV2.S at low or high dose, single or two shots; 5 received placebo; per-sample allocation not given. Sample collection was performed on day 63 after the first vaccine or placebo injection.

Sequenced material: peripheral blood, taken in a trial of Ad26.COV2.S vaccine versus placebo. The chain combines TRBV11-2 with TRBJ2-7, with D tentatively TRBD1 or TRBD2 (5 bases each). The receptor's source is a person aged 18 to 59 who received the Ad26.COV2.S COVID-19 vaccine or a placebo. CDR3 amino acids: CASSLGTVAYEQYF. The CDR3 DNA is TGTGCCAGCAGCCTCGGGACGGTAGCCTACGAGCAGTACTTC.